This T cell receptor (beta chain) was recovered during a study of cytomegalovirus exposure and HLA in healthy donors. The CDR3 spans 14 residues. V lost 1 base to trimming and J lost 5 bases, with 11 bases between them. CDR1 SEHNR and CDR2 FQNEAQ come from the germline V gene (reference sequence). A note on this clone: The sample carries other DNA sequences with the same CDR3.

The PCR contained 60 Vbeta and 13 Jbeta primers. Assay used: immunoSEQ multiplex PCR; TCRdb lists only in-frame clones, some missing. The sample consists of roughly 200,000 clones, about 77% of them appearing once. The sequence derives from a man between 60 and 70 years old in good health and CMV-seronegative. The chain is built from TRBV7-9 and TRBJ1-1; TRBD1 is a possible D gene (5 bases). Material for sequencing was PBMCs. The CDR3 region has the DNA TGTGCCAGCAGCTTAGGACGGGGGGATACTGAAGCTTTCTTT. It translates to CASSLGRGDTEAFF.